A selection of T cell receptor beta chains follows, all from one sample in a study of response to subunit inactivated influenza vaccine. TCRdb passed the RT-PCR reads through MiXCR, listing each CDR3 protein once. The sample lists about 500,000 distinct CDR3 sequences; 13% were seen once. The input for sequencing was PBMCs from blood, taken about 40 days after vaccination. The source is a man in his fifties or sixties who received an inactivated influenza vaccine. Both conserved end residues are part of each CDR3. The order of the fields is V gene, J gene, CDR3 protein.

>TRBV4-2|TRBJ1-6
CASSQDMAGNNSPLHF
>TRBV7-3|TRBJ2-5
CASSQSSGQETQYF
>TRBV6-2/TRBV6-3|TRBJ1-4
CASSLTTGTTNEKLFF
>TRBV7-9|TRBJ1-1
CASIRDLNTEAFF
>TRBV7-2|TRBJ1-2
CACRGTPTNYGYTF
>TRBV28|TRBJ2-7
CASSSDNEQYF
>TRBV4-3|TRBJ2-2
CASSQVQYTGELFF
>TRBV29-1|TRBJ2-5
CSAGGGGRETQYF
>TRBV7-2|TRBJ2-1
CASSTDRASYNEQFF
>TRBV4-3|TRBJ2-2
CASSQDGGAASKNTGELFF
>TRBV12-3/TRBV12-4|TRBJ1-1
CASSYSPRGTEAFF
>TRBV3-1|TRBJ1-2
CASSQAGARYGYTF
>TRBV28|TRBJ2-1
CASNPVISGRNNEQFF
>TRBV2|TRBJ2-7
CASSNLAGTSGGQYF
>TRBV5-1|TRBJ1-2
CASSSGQALNYGYTF
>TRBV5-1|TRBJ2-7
CASSWGQLSEQYF
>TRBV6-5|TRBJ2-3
CASSYSVASGGWADTQYF
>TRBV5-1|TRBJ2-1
CASSYSGQNNEQFF
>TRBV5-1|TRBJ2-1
CASSGGTSGASYNEQFF
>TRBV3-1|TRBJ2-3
CASHAGAYPTDTQYF
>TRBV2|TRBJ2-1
CASSIYSGSEFF
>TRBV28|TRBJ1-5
CASNKVGVLGGAQHF
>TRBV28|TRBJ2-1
CASTLGQGASYNEQFF
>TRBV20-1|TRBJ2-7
CSARDLRTNSYEQYF
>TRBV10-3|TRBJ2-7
CAISGGDEGSYEQYF
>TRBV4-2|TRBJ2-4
CASSQNAIRDRLLAKNIQYF
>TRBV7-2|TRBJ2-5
CASSHLGYQETQYF
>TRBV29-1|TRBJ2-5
CSTRQSQETQYF
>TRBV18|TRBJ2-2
CASSPVRPANTGELFF
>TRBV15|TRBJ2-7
CATSSSRHGNYEQYF
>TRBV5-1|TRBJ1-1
CASSLTRQYTEAFF
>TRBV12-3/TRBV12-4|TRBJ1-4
CASSLGPIPTNEKLFF
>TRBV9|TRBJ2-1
CASSATIADHNEQFF
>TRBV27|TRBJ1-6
CASSQGSYNSPLHF
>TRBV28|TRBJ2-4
CASSFRTGNIQYF
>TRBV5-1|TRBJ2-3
CASSSGTPKGTDTQYF
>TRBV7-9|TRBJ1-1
CASRFGEGTEAFF
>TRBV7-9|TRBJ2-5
CASSPRGQQETQYF
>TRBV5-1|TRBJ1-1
CASSLGDAAEAFF
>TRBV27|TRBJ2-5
CASSSRVSRQETQYF
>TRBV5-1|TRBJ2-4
CASSLGDAKNIQYF
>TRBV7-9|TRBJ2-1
CASSLGTGHYNEQFF
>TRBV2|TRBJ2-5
CASTLGGMIQETQYF
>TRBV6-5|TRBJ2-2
CASSYSGQGRAGELFF
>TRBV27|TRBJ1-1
CASRLGTGTNTEAFF